Shown below are 3 T cell receptor beta chains from a single sample sequenced in a study of CD8 T cells in ankylosing spondylitis. TCRdb called the 5' RACE reads again in MiXCR, with one record for every CDR3 protein. The data contain 250,000 or so distinct CDR3 sequences, roughly a quarter of them singletons. The sequencing input was blood, either unsorted or a sorted T cell fraction (not recorded which). The receptor source for this set is a male donor with ankylosing spondylitis or in good health (not recorded which).

The rearrangement joins TRBV12-3 or TRBV12-4 to TRBJ2-2; no clear D. V lost 6 bases and J lost 5, with 19 bases in between. The CDR3 runs to 16 residues. The CDR3 coding sequence is TGTGCCAGCAGCCCCGGGCCCTTTTCGTATACCGGGGAGCTGTTTTTT. It specifies CASSPGPFSYTGELFF.

In this sample, this clonotype turned up a few times. V is TRBV20-1 and J is TRBJ1-2; no firm D call. Germline V gene sequence: CDR1 DFQATT, CDR2 SNEGSKA (reference sequence). The CDR3 has 15 residues. Between the trimmed V and J ends, which lost 6 bases and 5 bases, there was a span of 22 bases. In DNA form, the CDR3 reads TGCAGTGCCACCCCCCGGGGAGGGAAAGATTATGGCTACACCTTC. Translating gives CSATPRGGKDYGYTF.

This clonotype came up many times. The CDR3 spells CSVGDRANTGELFF. DNA of the CDR3: TGCAGCGTTGGGGACAGGGCGAACACCGGGGAGCTGTTTTTT. The rearrangement joins TRBV29-1 to TRBJ2-2; TRBD1 agrees at 9 bases. CDR1 is SQVTM and CDR2 is ANQGSEA in the germline V gene. Germline trimming cut 4 bases from V and 0 bases from J; bases unmatched to any gene: 0. The length of the CDR3 is 14 residues.